This T cell receptor beta chain originates from a study of cytomegalovirus exposure and HLA in healthy donors. Background on the study: Tens of millions of unique TCR sequences came from HLA-typed donors in an early release.

On this clone: What it binds is not known.

Primers: 60 Vbeta forward and 13 Jbeta reverse. The method was immunoSEQ multiplex PCR; TCRdb's version includes in-frame clones alone and lacks a portion of them. The sample holds fewer than 200,000 clones, 70% to 80% seen once. Germline CDR1 is SEHNR and CDR2 is FQNEAQ (reference sequence). CDR3 length: 16 amino acids. Overall study results and limits: An analysis that came later showed most CMV-associated TCR beta chains appearing HLA-restricted.

J is TRBJ2-5 and V is TRBV7-9; TRBD1 matches 8 bases. The J call is doubtful: the DNA matches TRBJ2-7 better. Sequenced: PBMCs. This TCR was sampled from a man in his sixties in good health and CMV-seronegative. The DNA for the CDR3 is TGTGCCAGCAGCTTAGTGGACAGGGCAGGGAATTACGAGCAGTACTTC. Translating it yields CASSLVDRAGNYEQYF.